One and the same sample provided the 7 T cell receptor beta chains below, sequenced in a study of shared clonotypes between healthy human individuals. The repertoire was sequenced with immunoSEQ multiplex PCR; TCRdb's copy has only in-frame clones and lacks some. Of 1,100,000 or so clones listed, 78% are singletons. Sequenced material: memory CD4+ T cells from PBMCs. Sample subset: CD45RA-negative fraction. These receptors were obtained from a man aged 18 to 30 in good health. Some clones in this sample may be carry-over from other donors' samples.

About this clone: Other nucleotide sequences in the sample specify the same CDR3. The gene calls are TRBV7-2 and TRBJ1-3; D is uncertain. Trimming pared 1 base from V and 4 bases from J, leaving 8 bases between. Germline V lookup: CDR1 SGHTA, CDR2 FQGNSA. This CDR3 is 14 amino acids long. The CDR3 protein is CASSLGGSGNTIYF. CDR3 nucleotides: TGTGCCAGCAGCTTAGGGGGTTCCGGAAACACCATATATTTT.

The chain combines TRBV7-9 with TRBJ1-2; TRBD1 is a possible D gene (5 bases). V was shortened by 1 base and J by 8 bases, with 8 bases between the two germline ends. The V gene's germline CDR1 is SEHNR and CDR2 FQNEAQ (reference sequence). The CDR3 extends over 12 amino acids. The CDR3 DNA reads TGTGCCAGCAGCTTAGTGGCAGGGGGCTACACCTTC. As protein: CASSLVAGGYTF.

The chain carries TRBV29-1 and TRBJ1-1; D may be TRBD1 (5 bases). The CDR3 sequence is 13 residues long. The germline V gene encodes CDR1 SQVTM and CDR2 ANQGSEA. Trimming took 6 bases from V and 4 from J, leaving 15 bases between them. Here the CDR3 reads CSVEGRGITEAFF. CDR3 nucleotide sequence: TGCAGCGTCGAGGGGAGGGGAATCACTGAAGCTTTCTTT. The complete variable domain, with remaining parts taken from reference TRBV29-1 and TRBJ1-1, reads SAVISQKPSRDICQRGTSLTIQCQVDSQVTMMFWYRQQPGQSLTLIATANQGSEATYESGFVIDKFPISRPNLTFSTLTVSNMSPEDSSIYLCSVEGRGITEAFFGQGTRLTVV.

The CDR3 DNA follows: TGTGCCACCAGCCCCACACGGGGGCCTAACTATGGCTACACCTTC. This translates into CATSPTRGPNYGYTF. The chain carries TRBV15 and TRBJ1-2, with D perhaps matching TRBD1 (6 bases). The CDR3 totals 15 residues. V gave up 5 bases and J gave up 0 bases, with 13 bases separating them. Germline V gene data show CDR1 as LNHNV and CDR2 as YYDKDF (reference sequence).

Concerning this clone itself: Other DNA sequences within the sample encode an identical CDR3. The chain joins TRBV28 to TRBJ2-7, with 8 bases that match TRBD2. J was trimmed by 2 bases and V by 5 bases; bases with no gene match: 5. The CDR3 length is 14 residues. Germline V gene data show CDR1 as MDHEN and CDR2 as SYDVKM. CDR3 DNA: TGTGCCAGCAGTCCCGGACTAGCCACCTACGAGCAGTACTTC. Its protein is CASSPGLATYEQYF.

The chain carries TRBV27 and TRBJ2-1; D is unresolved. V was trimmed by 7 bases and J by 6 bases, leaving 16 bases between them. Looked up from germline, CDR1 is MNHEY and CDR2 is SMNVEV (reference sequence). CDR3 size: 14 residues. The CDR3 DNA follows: TGTGCCAGCACCAGACTTAGTTCAGGCAATGAGCAGTTCTTC. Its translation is CASTRLSSGNEQFF.

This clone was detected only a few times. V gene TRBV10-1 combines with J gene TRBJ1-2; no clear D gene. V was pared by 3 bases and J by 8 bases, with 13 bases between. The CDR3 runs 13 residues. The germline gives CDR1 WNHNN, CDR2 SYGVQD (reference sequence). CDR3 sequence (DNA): TGCGCCAGCAGTGAAGGTGGATCGAGAGGCTACACCTTC. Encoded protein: CASSEGGSRGYTF.